The clone carrying this T cell receptor beta chain was detected many times. No treatment of any kind had been given to any patient before thyroid surgery. These data are taken from a study of metastatic and nonmetastatic thyroid tumors. Study context: Across blood and tumor or nodule tissue, repertoires from malignant and benign thyroid patients were compared with one another.

From the PCR reads, TCRdb re-called clones with MiXCR. This table holds roughly 75,000 clones, approximately 13% found once. The clonotype was recovered from a female donor with papillary thyroid cancer or a benign thyroid nodule (not recorded which). Some clones in this sample may be carry-over from other donors' samples. Material: tumor tissue.

The chain's CDR3 is CASRAGTGSYGYTF. CDR3 bases: TGTGCCAGCAGAGCCGGGACAGGGAGTTATGGCTACACCTTC. This chain links TRBV2 with TRBJ1-2; 9 nucleotides line up with TRBD1. Germline trimming cut 6 bases from V and 5 bases from J; bases unmatched to any gene: 7. The CDR3 has 14 amino acids. Germline CDR1 reads SNHLY; CDR2 reads FYNNEI.